Sequencing of this T cell receptor (beta chain) was carried out in a study of blood T cell repertoires in COVID-19. Whole-study context: There were acute and convalescent COVID-19 samples, and they came from the United States, Italy and Spain. PBMCs, B-cell-depleted T cells, or T cells were the source of the cDNA or gDNA that made up the material.

This CDR3 spans 13 amino acids. V lost 7 bases and J 6 bases, leaving 12 bases between the germline ends. CDR1 and CDR2 (germline): MNHEY, SVGAGI. This clone was observed once. The authors' processing: Using reference gene primer amplification, nucleated cell counts were estimated. The assay was immunoSEQ multiplex PCR, and TCRdb's table has in-frame clones only and misses some. V and J calls and clone size are copied from that table; D and trimming were computed from the DNA. Of about 190,000 clones in the sample, around 90% are singletons; the top ten hold around 7%. The origin of this receptor is a man in his forties or fifties with acute or convalescent COVID-19. The specimen was peripheral blood. V is TRBV6-5 and J is TRBJ2-2; weak D call: TRBD2 (7 bases). This CDR3 reads CASKEGGAGELFF. The CDR3 coding sequence is TGTGCCAGCAAGGAGGGGGGGGCCGGGGAGCTGTTTTTT.